This TCR beta chain was profiled in a study of cytomegalovirus exposure and HLA in healthy donors. Amplification used 60 Vbeta primers and 13 Jbeta primers. Here immunoSEQ multiplex PCR was the method, and the copy in TCRdb shows in-frame clones only, minus some. The sample records 150,000 to 200,000 clones, 65% to 80% being singletons. The CDR3 runs to 14 residues. Germline CDR1 MDHEN, CDR2 SYDVKM. The V end was cut by 6 bases, the J end by 7 bases, with 18 bases between. A word on this clone: The target antigen is unknown.

Study-level findings and limits: Most of the CMV-associated TCR beta chains (in a later analysis) appeared to be HLA-restricted.

The receptor's source is a woman aged 50 to 65 in good health and CMV-seropositive. The source material was PBMCs. This chain joins TRBV28 and TRBJ1-2; D gene ambiguous. CDR3 protein: CASSLGGEAFGYTF. CDR3 bases: TGTGCCAGCAGCCTGGGCGGGGAGGCGTTTGGCTACACCTTC.